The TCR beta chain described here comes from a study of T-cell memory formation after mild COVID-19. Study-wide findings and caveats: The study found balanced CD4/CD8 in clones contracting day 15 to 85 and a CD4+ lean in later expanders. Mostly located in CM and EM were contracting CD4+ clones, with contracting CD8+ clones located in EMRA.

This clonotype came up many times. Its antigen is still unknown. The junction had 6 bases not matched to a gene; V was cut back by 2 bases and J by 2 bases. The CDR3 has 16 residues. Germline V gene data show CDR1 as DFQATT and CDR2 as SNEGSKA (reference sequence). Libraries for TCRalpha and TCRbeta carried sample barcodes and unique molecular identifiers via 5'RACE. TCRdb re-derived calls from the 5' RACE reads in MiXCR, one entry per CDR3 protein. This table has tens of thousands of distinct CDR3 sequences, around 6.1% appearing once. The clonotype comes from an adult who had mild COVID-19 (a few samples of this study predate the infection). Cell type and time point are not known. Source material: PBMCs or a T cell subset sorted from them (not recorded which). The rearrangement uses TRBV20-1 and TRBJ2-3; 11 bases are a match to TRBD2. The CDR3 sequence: CSARTWTSGFTDTQYF. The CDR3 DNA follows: TGCAGTGCTAGAACGTGGACTAGCGGGTTCACAGATACGCAGTATTTT.